A selection of T cell receptor beta chains follows, all from one sample in a study of Ad26.COV2.S vaccination and SARS-CoV-2 variants. Here immunoSEQ multiplex PCR was the method, and the copy in TCRdb shows in-frame clones only, minus some. Of 440,000 or so clones in the sample, around 93% were seen once. Source: peripheral blood, taken in a trial of Ad26.COV2.S vaccine versus placebo. The receptor set was obtained from a person aged 18-60 years who received the Ad26.COV2.S COVID-19 vaccine or a placebo. Each CDR3 is given with its conserved first and last residue. A D gene is named only where the DNA matches it firmly. Only some rows state a clone size, as once, few, many or a class for expanded clones.

length	V	J	size	D	DNA	CDR3
16	TRBV18	TRBJ1-4	-	TRBD1	TGTGCCAGCTCACCACCGGTGACAGGGCTCGGTGAAAAACTGTTTTTT	CASSPPVTGLGEKLFF
15	TRBV6-2/TRBV6-3	TRBJ2-1	-	TRBD2	TGTGCCAGCAGTTACCTCGCGGGGGGGGTGGATGAGCAGTTCTTC	CASSYLAGGVDEQFF
15	TRBV21-1	TRBJ1-6	-	-	TGTGCCAGCAGCATACAGGTTTGTTATAATTCACCCCTCCACTTT	CASSIQVCYNSPLHF
16	TRBV10-1	TRBJ2-3	-	-	TGCGCCAGCAGTGAGAGGTCGCCCCTGGGTTTGGATACGCAGTATTTT	CASSERSPLGLDTQYF
18	TRBV7-6	TRBJ1-4	-	TRBD1	TGTGCCAGCAGCTTACTTGACAGGGGGAGGGGAACTAATGAAAAACTGTTTTTT	CASSLLDRGRGTNEKLFF
12	TRBV3-1/TRBV3-2	TRBJ2-7	-	TRBD2	TGTGCCAGCCCCGCGGGGGGAAACGAGCAGTACTTC	CASPAGGNEQYF
16	TRBV7-6	TRBJ2-1	-	TRBD1	TGTGCCAGCAGCTTAGCCGGACAGGGAAGGTACAATGAGCAGTTCTTC	CASSLAGQGRYNEQFF
15	TRBV30	TRBJ2-7	-	TRBD2	TGTGCCTGGAGTGTACTTGGCCTAGCGGGGGTTGAGCAGTACTTC	CAWSVLGLAGVEQYF
13	TRBV19	TRBJ1-1	-	-	TGTGCCAGTAGGGATTGGGGGTTCACTGAAGCTTTCTTT	CASRDWGFTEAFF
16	TRBV3-1/TRBV3-2	TRBJ2-5	-	TRBD2	TGTGCCAGCAGCCAATTAGCGGGGGACCGGCAAGAGACCCAGTACTTC	CASSQLAGDRQETQYF
17	TRBV27	TRBJ2-3	once	-	TGTGCCAGCAGTCCTCGACATATGGGGGTCGACACAGATACGCAGTATTTT	CASSPRHMGVDTDTQYF
16	TRBV5-1	TRBJ2-3	-	TRBD2	TGCGCCAGCAGCTTGGGGAGCGGGGCCGCCACAGATACGCAGTATTTT	CASSLGSGAATDTQYF
14	TRBV4-2	TRBJ1-3	-	-	TGTGCCAGCAGCCAAGGAAGGCTAAGTAACACCATATATTTT	CASSQGRLSNTIYF
14	TRBV29-1	TRBJ1-4	few	-	TGCAGCGCCGAGAGGGACACCAGTAATGAAAAACTGTTTTTT	CSAERDTSNEKLFF
13	TRBV5-1	TRBJ1-2	-	TRBD1	TGCGCCAGCAGCTTAAGGGGGCAAGATGGCTACACCTTC	CASSLRGQDGYTF
15	TRBV7-9	TRBJ1-2	-	-	TGTGCCAGCAGCTTATTGAGCCCGGGACACCTAGGCTACACCTTC	CASSLLSPGHLGYTF
16	TRBV29-1	TRBJ2-7	once	-	TGCAGCGTTGAATGGGGTCGGACAGAAAGCTCCTACGAGCAGTACTTC	CSVEWGRTESSYEQYF
13	TRBV5-6	TRBJ1-2	-	-	TGTGCCAGCAGCTTGTGGCGGATGTATGGCTACACCTTC	CASSLWRMYGYTF
13	TRBV19	TRBJ1-6	-	TRBD1	TGTGCCAGTAGGCAGGGGGCTGATTCACCCCTCCACTTT	CASRQGADSPLHF
16	TRBV5-4	TRBJ2-1	-	TRBD2	TGTGCCAGCAGCCATCAGACTAGCGGCCGCTACAATGAGCAGTTCTTC	CASSHQTSGRYNEQFF
16	TRBV18	TRBJ2-3	-	-	TGTGCCAGCTCACCACCAAGCGGGCTAGGCACAGATACGCAGTATTTT	CASSPPSGLGTDTQYF
15	TRBV27	TRBJ2-1	-	TRBD1	TGTGCCAGCAGTCTGACAGGGAGCTCCTACAATGAGCAGTTCTTC	CASSLTGSSYNEQFF
15	TRBV28	TRBJ1-6	few	TRBD1	TGTGCCAGCAGTTCCTCAGGACAGGTTTCTTCACCCCTCCACTTT	CASSSSGQVSSPLHF
12	TRBV6-5	TRBJ2-7	few	-	TGTGCCAGCAGTTACGACGGGGACGAGCAGTACTTC	CASSYDGDEQYF
16	TRBV24-1	TRBJ2-3	-	TRBD1	TGTGCCACCAGTGACACTGGACAGGGGCGGACAGATACGCAGTATTTT	CATSDTGQGRTDTQYF
16	TRBV27	TRBJ2-1	once	TRBD2	TGTGCCAGCAGTTTAAGGGGGGCTAGCGGGGTCAATGAGCAGTTCTTC	CASSLRGASGVNEQFF
14	TRBV5-1	TRBJ2-7	-	-	TGCGCCAGCAGCTTTTACGGGGGACACTACGAGCAGTACTTC	CASSFYGGHYEQYF
17	TRBV19	TRBJ2-3	-	TRBD2	TGTGCCAGTAGTATAGGATCCGGGACTAGCGGAACAGATACGCAGTATTTT	CASSIGSGTSGTDTQYF
19	TRBV4-1	TRBJ2-1	-	TRBD2	TGCGCCAGCAGCCAGAACTTAGGGGGACTAGCGGGGTCCGTGGGTGAGCAGTTCTTC	CASSQNLGGLAGSVGEQFF
14	TRBV10-3	TRBJ2-7	-	TRBD1	TGTGCCATCACCTGGGGACAGGGACCCTACGAGCAGTACTTC	CAITWGQGPYEQYF
15	TRBV5-5	TRBJ2-1	-	TRBD2	TGTGCCAGCAGCTTGGTCTCTAGCGGGGGTAATGAGCAGTTCTTC	CASSLVSSGGNEQFF
14	TRBV4-3	TRBJ2-7	-	TRBD1	TGCGCCAGCAGCCCCGGGACAGCTCCATTCGGGCAGTACTTC	CASSPGTAPFGQYF
13	TRBV6-2/TRBV6-3	TRBJ2-1	-	-	TGTGCCAGCAGTTACGTGGTTAACAATGAGCAGTTCTTC	CASSYVVNNEQFF
15	TRBV19	TRBJ1-5	-	-	TGTGCCAGTAGTATAATAGTAGCTAGCAATCAGCCCCAGCATTTT	CASSIIVASNQPQHF
15	TRBV18	TRBJ1-5	-	-	TGTGCCAGCTCACCACGGGGGTATGGCAATCAGCCCCAGCATTTT	CASSPRGYGNQPQHF
24	TRBV15	TRBJ2-1	-	TRBD2	TGTGCCACCAGCAGAACTCCGGGACAGGGAAGACTAGCGGGGGCCACAAGCTCCTACAATGAGCAGTTCTTC	CATSRTPGQGRLAGATSSYNEQFF